This T cell receptor beta chain was captured by sequencing in a study of post-analysis software for immune sequencing data. Unique molecular identifiers tagged the TCR beta cDNA libraries. Researchers reported roughly 0.5 million cDNA molecules coming from around 1 to 10 million T cells. TCRdb re-called the PCR reads with MiXCR, one entry per CDR3 protein. The sample holds 150,000 or so distinct CDR3 sequences, roughly 40% seen once. Study-level findings and limits: A handful of TRBV segments, including TRBV5-6, TRBV5-1 and TRBV20-1, were more frequent in patients than controls. Compared against controls, patients with multiple sclerosis displayed significantly lower normalized Chao1 diversity.

Trimming removed 2 bases at V and 4 bases at J, with 17 bases between. CDR1 and CDR2 from the germline V gene are MNHEY and SVGAGI. The CDR3 consists of 16 residues. Concerning this clonotype: The target antigen is unknown.

Sample: blood, taken after autologous hematopoietic stem cell transplantation. V gene TRBV6-5 combines with J gene TRBJ1-1; D might be TRBD1 (6 bases). This sequence was found in a girl under 18 with multiple sclerosis. CDR3 residues: CASSYAGQTYPTEAFF. In DNA, the CDR3 is TGTGCCAGCAGTTACGCAGGACAGACCTATCCCACTGAAGCTTTCTTT.